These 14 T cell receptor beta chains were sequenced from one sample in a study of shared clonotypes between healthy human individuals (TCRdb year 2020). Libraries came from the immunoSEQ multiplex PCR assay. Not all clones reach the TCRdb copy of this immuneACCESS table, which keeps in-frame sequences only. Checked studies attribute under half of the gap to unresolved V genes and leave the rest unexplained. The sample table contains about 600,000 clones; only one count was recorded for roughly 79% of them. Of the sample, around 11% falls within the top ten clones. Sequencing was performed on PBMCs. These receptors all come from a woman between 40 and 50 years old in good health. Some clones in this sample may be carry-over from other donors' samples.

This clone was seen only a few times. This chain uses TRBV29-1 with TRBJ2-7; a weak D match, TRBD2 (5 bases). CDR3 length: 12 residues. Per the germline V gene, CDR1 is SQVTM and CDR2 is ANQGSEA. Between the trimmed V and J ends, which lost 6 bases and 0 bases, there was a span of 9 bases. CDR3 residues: CSVIGGSYEQYF. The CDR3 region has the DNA TGCAGCGTGATCGGAGGCTCCTACGAGCAGTACTTC.

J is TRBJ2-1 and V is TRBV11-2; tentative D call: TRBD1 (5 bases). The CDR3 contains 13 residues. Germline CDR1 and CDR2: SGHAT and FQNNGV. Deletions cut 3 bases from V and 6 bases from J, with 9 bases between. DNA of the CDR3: TGTGCCAGCAGCTTTTGGCAGGGCAATGAGCAGTTCTTC. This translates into CASSFWQGNEQFF.

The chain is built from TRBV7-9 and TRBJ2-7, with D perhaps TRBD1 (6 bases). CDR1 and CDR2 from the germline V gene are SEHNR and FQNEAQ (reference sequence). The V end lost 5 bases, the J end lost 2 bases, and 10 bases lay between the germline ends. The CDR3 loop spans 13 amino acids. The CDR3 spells CASSRDTTYEQYF. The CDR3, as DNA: TGTGCCAGCAGCCGGGACACCACCTACGAGCAGTACTTC. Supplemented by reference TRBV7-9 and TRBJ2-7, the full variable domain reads DTGVSQNPRHKITKRGQNVTFRCDPISEHNRLYWYRQTLGQGPEFLTYFQNEAQLEKSRLLSDRFSAERPKGSFSTLEIQRTEQGDSAMYLCASSRDTTYEQYFGPGTRLTVT.

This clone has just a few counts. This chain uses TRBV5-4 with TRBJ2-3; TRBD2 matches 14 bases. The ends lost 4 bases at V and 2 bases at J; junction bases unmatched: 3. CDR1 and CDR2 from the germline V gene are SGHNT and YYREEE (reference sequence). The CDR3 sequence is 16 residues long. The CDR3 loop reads CASSQGLAGDTDTQYF. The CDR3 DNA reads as TGTGCCAGCAGCCAGGGACTAGCGGGGGACACAGATACGCAGTATTTT.

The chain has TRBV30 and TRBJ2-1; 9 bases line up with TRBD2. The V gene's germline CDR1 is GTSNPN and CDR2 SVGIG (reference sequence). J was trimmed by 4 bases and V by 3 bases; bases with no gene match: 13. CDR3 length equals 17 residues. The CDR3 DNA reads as TGTGCCTGGAGAGACCCCGGGGCGGGAGGGGGGTACAATGAGCAGTTCTTC. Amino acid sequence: CAWRDPGAGGGYNEQFF.

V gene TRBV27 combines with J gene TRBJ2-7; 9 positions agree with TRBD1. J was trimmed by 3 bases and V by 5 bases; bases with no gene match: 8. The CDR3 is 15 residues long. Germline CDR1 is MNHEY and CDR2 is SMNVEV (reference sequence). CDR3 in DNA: TGTGCCAGCAGTACGGACAGGGGCTTAGACTACGAGCAGTACTTC. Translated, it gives CASSTDRGLDYEQYF.

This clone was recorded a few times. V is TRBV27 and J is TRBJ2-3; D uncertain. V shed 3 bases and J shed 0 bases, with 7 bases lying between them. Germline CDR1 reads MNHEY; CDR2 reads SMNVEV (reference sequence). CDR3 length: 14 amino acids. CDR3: CASSFSLSTDTQYF. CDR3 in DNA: TGTGCCAGCAGTTTCTCGCTTAGCACAGATACGCAGTATTTT.

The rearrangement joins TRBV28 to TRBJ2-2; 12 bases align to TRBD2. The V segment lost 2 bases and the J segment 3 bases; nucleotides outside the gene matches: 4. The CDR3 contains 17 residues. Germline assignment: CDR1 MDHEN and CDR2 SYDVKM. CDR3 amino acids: CASSLPSGRADTGELFF. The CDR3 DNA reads TGTGCCAGCAGTTTACCTAGCGGGAGGGCCGACACCGGGGAGCTGTTTTTT.

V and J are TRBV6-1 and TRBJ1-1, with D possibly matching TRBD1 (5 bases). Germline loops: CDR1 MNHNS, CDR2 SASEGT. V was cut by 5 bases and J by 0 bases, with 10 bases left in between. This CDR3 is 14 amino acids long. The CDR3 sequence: CASSLSTVNTEAFF. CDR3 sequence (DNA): TGTGCCAGCAGTCTCTCGACAGTGAACACTGAAGCTTTCTTT.

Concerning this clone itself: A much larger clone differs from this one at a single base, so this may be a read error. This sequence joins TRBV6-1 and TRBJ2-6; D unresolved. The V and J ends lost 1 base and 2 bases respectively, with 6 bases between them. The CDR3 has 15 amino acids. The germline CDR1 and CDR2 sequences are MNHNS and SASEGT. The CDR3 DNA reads TGTGCCAGCAGTGAAGGGGTCGCTGGGGCCAACGTCCTGACTTTC. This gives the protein CASSEGVAGANVLTF.

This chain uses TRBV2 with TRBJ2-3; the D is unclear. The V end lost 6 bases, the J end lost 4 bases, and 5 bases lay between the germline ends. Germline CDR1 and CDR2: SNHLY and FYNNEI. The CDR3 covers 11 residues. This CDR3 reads CASREADTQYF. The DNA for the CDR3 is TGTGCCAGCAGAGAGGCAGATACGCAGTATTTT.

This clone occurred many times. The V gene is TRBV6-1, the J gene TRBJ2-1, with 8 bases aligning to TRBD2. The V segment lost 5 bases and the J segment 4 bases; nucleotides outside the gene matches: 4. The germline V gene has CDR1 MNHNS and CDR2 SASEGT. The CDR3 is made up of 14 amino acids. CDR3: CASSLAGRYNEQFF. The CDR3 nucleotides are TGTGCCAGCAGTTTAGCGGGGCGGTACAATGAGCAGTTCTTC.

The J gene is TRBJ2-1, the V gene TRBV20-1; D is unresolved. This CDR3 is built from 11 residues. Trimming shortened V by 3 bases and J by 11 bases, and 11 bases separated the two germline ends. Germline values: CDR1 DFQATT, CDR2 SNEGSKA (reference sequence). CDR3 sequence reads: CSARSRTKQFF. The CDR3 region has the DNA TGCAGTGCTAGGTCACGGACCAAGCAGTTCTTC.

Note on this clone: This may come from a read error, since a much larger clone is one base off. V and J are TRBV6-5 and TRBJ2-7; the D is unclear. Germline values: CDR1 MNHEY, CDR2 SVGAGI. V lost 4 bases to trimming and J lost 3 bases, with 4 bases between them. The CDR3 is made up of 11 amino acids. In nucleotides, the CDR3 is TGTGCCAGCAGTTCAGTCTACGAGCAGTACTTC. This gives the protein CASSSVYEQYF.